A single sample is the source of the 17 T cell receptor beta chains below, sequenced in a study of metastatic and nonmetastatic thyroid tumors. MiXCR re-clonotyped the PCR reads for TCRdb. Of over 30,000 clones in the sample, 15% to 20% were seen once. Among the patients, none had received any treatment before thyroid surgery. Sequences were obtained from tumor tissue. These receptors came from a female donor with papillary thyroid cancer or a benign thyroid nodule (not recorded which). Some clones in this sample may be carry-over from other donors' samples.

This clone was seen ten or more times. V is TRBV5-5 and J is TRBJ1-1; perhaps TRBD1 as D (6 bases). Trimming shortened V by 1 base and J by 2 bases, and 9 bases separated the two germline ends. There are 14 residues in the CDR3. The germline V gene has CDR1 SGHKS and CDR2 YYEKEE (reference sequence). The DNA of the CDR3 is TGTGCCAGCAGCTTGACAGGGTCCAACACTGAAGCTTTCTTT. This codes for CASSLTGSNTEAFF.

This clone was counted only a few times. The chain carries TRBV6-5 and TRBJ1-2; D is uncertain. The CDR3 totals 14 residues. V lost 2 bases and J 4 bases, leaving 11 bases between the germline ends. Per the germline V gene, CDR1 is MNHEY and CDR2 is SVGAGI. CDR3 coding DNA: TGTGCCAGCAGTTACCTCCGGGGTGCCTATGGCTACACCTTC. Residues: CASSYLRGAYGYTF.

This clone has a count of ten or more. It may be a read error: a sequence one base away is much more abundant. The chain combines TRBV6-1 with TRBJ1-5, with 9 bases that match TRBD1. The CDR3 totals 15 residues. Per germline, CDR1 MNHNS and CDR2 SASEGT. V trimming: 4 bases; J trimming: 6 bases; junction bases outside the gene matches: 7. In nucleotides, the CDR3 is TGTGCCAGCAGTGCTGACAGGGGGACGTCTCAGCCCCAGCATTTT. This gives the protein CASSADRGTSQPQHF.

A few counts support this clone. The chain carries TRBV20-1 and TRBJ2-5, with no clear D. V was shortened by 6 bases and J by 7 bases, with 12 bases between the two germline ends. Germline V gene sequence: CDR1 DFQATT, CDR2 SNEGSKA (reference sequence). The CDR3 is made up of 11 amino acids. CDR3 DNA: TGCAGTGCACTCATCGAGAGGACCCAGTACTTC. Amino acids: CSALIERTQYF.

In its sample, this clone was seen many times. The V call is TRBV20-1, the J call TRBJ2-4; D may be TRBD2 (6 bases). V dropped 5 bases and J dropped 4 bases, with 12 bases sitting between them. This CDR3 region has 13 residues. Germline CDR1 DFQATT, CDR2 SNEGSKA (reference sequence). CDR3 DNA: TGCAGTGCTGGAGGGTTGGGGAAAAACATTCAGTACTTC. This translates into CSAGGLGKNIQYF.

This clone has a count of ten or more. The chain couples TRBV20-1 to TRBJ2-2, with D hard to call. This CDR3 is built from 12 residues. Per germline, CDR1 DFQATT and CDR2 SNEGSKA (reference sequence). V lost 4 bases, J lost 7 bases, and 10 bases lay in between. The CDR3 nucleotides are TGCAGTGCTATAGGTGCTGGCGGGGAGCTGTTTTTT. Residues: CSAIGAGGELFF.

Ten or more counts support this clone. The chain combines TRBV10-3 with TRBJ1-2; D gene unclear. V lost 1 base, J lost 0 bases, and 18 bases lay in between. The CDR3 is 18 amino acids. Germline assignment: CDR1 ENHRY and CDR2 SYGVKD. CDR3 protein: CAISEYSKGISANYGYTF. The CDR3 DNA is TGTGCCATCAGTGAGTACAGTAAAGGTATTTCAGCTAACTATGGCTACACCTTC.

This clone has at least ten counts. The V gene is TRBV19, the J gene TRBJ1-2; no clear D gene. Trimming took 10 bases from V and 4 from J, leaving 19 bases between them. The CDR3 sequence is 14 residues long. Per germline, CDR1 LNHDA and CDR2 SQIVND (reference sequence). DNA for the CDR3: TGTGCCACCCAAGTGTTCGGAGGTAGCTATGGCTACACCTTC. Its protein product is CATQVFGGSYGYTF.

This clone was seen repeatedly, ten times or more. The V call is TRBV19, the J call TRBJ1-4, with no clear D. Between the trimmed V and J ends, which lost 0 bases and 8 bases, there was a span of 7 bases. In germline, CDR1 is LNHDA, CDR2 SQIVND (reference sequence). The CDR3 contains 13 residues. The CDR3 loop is CASSIEGWEKLFF. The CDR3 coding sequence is TGTGCCAGTAGTATAGAGGGTTGGGAAAAACTGTTTTTT.

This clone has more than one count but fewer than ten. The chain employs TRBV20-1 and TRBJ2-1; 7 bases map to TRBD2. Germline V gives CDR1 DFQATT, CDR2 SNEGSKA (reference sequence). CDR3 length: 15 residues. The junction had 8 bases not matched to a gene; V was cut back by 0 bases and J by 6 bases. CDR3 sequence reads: CSARDVGGPINEQFF. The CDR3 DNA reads TGCAGTGCTAGAGATGTGGGAGGGCCAATCAATGAGCAGTTCTTC.

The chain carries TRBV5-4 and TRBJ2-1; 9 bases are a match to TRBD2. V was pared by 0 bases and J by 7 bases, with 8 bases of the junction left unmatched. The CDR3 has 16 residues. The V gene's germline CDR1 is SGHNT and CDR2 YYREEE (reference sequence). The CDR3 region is CASSLGGSGSWNEQFF. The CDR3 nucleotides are TGTGCCAGCAGCTTGGGGGGTAGCGGGAGTTGGAATGAGCAGTTCTTC.

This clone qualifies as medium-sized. The CDR3 DNA reads TGTGCCAGTAGGGGAGTGAGCTCTGGAAACACCATATATTTT. Protein product: CASRGVSSGNTIYF. The V and J genes are TRBV19 and TRBJ1-3, with unresolved D. V lost 6 bases and J lost 0, with 9 bases in between. The CDR3 contains 14 residues. Germline V gene data show CDR1 as LNHDA and CDR2 as SQIVND (reference sequence).

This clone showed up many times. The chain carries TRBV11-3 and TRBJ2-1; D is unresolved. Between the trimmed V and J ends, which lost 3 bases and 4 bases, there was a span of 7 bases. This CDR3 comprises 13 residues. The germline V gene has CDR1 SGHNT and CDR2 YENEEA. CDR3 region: CASSLGRYNEQFF. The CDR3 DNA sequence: TGTGCCAGCAGCTTGGGCAGATACAATGAGCAGTTCTTC.

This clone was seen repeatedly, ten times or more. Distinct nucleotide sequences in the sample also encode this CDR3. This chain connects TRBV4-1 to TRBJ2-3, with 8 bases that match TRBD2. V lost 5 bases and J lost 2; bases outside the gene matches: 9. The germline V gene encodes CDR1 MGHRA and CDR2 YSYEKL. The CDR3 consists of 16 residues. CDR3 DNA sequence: TGCGCCAGCAGCTCCACGACTAGCGACGACACAGATACGCAGTATTTT. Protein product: CASSSTTSDDTDTQYF.

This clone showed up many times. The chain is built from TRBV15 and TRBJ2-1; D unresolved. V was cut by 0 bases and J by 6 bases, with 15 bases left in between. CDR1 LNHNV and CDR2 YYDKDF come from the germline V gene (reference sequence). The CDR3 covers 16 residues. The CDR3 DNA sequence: TGTGCCACCAGCAGAGATGTGATCTCGGTGTCCAATGAGCAGTTCTTC. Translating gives CATSRDVISVSNEQFF. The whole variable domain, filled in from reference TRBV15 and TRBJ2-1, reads DAMVIQNPRYQVTQFGKPVTLSCSQTLNHNVMYWYQQKSSQAPKLLFHYYDKDFNNEADTPDNFQSRRPNTSFCFLDIRSPGLGDTAMYLCATSRDVISVSNEQFFGPGTRLTVL.

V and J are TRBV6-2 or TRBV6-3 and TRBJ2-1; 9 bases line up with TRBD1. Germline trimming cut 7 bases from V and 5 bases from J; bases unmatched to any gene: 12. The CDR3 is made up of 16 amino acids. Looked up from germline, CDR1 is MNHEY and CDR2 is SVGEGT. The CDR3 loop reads CASMGQGLWGNNEQFF. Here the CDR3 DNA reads TGTGCCAGCATGGGACAGGGCCTCTGGGGGAACAATGAGCAGTTCTTC.

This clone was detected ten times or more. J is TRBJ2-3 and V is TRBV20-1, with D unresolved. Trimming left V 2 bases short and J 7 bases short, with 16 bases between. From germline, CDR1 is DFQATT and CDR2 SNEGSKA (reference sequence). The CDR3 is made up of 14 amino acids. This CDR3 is CSARPLGTEHTQYF. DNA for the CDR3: TGCAGTGCTAGACCCCTGGGAACAGAGCATACGCAGTATTTT.